This T cell receptor (beta chain) was found in a study of cytomegalovirus exposure and HLA in healthy donors. Libraries were prepared by immunoSEQ multiplex PCR; TCRdb keeps only in-frame clonotypes and omits some of them. The table lists approximately 88,000 clones, 84% of them singletons. About this clone: Its target is unknown.

Findings and limits, study-wide: Among the CMV-associated chains, a few were confirmed in vitro as specific for CMV antigens. The study designated roughly 160 TCR beta chains cytomegalovirus-associated.

CDR1 and CDR2 from the germline V gene are MNHNS and SASEGT. V was cut by 3 bases and J by 6 bases, with 11 bases left in between. The CDR3 contains 14 residues. V and J are TRBV6-1 and TRBJ1-4; maybe TRBD1 (6 bases). The clonotype originates from a woman aged 18-29 years in good health and CMV-seropositive. Material for sequencing was PBMCs. This CDR3 is CASSDQGTDEKLFF. The CDR3 DNA reads as TGTGCCAGCAGTGACCAGGGGACCGATGAAAAACTGTTTTTT.